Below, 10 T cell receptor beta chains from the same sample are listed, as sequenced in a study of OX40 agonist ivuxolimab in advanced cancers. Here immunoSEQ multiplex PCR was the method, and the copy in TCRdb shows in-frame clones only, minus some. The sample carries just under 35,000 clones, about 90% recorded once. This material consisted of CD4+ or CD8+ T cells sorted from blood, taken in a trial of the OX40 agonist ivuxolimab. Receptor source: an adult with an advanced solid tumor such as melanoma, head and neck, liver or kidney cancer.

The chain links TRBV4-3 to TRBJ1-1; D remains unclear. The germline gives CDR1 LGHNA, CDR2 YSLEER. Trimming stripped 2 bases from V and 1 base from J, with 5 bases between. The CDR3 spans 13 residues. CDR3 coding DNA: TGCGCCAGCAGCCAAAAAGGGAACACTGAAGCTTTCTTT. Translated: CASSQKGNTEAFF.

CDR3 DNA sequence: TGCGCCAGCAGCCAAGAGTGGCGGGGTTACGAGCAGTACTTC. It encodes CASSQEWRGYEQYF. V usage is TRBV4-3 and J usage is TRBJ2-7; a possible D gene is TRBD2 (6 bases). Trimming took off 0 bases at V and 4 bases at J, with 10 bases between the two ends. There are 14 residues in the CDR3. Per germline, CDR1 LGHNA and CDR2 YSLEER.

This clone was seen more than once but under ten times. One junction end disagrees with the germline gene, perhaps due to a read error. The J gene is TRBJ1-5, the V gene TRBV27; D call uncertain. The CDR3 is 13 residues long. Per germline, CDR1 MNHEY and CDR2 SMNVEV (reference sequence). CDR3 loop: CASSLSSDQPQHF. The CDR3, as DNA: TGTGCCAGCAGTTTATCTAGCGATCAGCCCCAGCATTTT.

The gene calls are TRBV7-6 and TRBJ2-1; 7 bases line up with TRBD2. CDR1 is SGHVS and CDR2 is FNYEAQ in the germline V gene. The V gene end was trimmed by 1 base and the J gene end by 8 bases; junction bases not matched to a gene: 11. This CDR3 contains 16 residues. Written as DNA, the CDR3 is TGTGCCAGCAGCTTAGAAGGTGGGAGGGAGTTGGATGAGCAGTTCTTC. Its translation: CASSLEGGRELDEQFF.

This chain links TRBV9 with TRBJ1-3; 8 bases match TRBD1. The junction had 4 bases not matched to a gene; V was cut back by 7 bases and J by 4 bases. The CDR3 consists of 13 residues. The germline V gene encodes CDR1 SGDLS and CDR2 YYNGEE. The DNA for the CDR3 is TGTGCCAGCGACAGGGGTAACGGAAACACCATATATTTT. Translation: CASDRGNGNTIYF.

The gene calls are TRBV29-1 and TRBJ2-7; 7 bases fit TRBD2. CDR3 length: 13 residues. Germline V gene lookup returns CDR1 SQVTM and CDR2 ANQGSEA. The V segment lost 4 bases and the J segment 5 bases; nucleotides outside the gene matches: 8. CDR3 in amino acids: CSVGGDYRDEQYF. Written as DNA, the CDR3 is TGCAGCGTTGGAGGGGACTACCGGGACGAGCAGTACTTC.

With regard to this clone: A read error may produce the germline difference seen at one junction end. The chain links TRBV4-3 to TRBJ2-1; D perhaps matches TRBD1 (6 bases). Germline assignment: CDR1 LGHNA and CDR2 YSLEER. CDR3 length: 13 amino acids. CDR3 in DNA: TGCGCCAGCAGCCAAGAAGGGGCAGGGGCGGTGGTCTTC. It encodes CASSQEGAGAVVF.

The CDR3 loop reads CASSSRQGAGDQPQHF. The CDR3 DNA reads as TGTGCCAGCAGTTCTCGACAGGGGGCGGGGGATCAGCCCCAGCATTTT. The rearrangement links TRBV7-8 to TRBJ1-5, with TRBD1 matching over 10 bases. Germline CDR1 SGHVS, CDR2 FQNEAQ. There are 16 residues in the CDR3. After removal of 6 bases from V and 5 bases from J, the junction contained 10 bases not matched to a gene.

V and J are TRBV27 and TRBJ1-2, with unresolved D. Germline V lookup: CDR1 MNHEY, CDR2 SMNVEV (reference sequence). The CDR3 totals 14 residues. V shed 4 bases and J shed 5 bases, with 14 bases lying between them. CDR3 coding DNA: TGTGCCAGCAGTTCCCCCGCCCATGGGTATGGCTACACCTTC. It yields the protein CASSSPAHGYGYTF.

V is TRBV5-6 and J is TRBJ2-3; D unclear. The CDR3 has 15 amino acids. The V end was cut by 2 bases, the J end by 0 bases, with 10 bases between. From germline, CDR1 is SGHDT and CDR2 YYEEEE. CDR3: CASSFDSGSTDTQYF. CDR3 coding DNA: TGTGCCAGCAGCTTCGATTCAGGTAGCACAGATACGCAGTATTTT. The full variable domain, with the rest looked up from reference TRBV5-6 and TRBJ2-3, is DAGVTQSPTHLIKTRGQQVTLRCSPKSGHDTVSWYQQALGQGPQFIFQYYEEEERQRGNFPDRFSGHQFPNYSSELNVNALLLGDSALYLCASSFDSGSTDTQYFGPGTRLTVL.